The clone carrying this TCR beta chain occurred many times. The data were obtained in a study of human T cells and chemical hapten exposure. TCRdb recomputed calls from the RACE reads with MiXCR, one row per CDR3 protein. The data hold about 56,000 distinct CDR3 sequences, with 7% to 10% observed a single time. The sample's time point: patch test 1, 2 weeks after DPC sensitization. Documented treatment: therapeutic diphenylcyclopropenone sensitization with weekly scalp DPC. Each patch test followed a blood draw. The junction had 6 bases not matched to a gene; V was cut back by 5 bases and J by 9 bases. Germline loops: CDR1 SSHAT, CDR2 FNYEAQ (reference sequence). The CDR3 sequence is 13 residues long.

Here the sequenced sample was whole blood, taken in connection with sensitization to the hapten diphenylcyclopropenone (DPC). This TCR was recovered from a woman in her 40s with alopecia areata. Some clones in this sample may be carry-over from other donors' samples. This sequence joins TRBV7-7 and TRBJ2-1; TRBD2 matches 8 bases. CDR3 region: CASSPLAGIEQFF. DNA for the CDR3: TGTGCCAGCAGCCCCTTAGCGGGGATTGAGCAGTTCTTC. Variable domain in full (rest from reference TRBV7-7 and TRBJ2-1): GAGVSQSPRYKVTKRGQDVTLRCDPISSHATLYWYQQALGQGPEFLTYFNYEAQPDKSGLPSDRFSAERPEGSISTLTIQRTEQRDSAMYRCASSPLAGIEQFFGPGTRLTVL.